Given below is one T cell receptor (beta chain) in context. The source of the sample is a study of Ad26.COV2.S vaccination and SARS-CoV-2 variants. This sample's treatment: 15 to 20 received Ad26.COV2.S at low or high dose, single or two shots; several received placebo; per-sample allocation not given. Following the first vaccine or placebo injection, samples were taken on day 63. The germline V and J ends were trimmed by 0 bases and 7 bases, with 14 bases remaining between them. Germline CDR1 reads SGHDT; CDR2 reads YYEEEE. This CDR3 region has 15 residues. Sequencing used immunoSEQ multiplex PCR; TCRdb keeps in-frame clones, though not all of them. Of a few hundred thousand clones listed, approximately 83% are singletons.

The chain recombines TRBV5-6 with TRBJ2-1; tentative D call: TRBD1 (5 bases). Sequencing used peripheral blood, obtained in a trial of Ad26.COV2.S vaccine versus placebo. This clonotype was sampled from a person aged 18-60 years who received the Ad26.COV2.S COVID-19 vaccine or a placebo. This chain's CDR3 is CASSLGTGPLNEQFF. CDR3 nucleotides: TGTGCCAGCAGCTTGGGAACAGGCCCTCTGAATGAGCAGTTCTTC.